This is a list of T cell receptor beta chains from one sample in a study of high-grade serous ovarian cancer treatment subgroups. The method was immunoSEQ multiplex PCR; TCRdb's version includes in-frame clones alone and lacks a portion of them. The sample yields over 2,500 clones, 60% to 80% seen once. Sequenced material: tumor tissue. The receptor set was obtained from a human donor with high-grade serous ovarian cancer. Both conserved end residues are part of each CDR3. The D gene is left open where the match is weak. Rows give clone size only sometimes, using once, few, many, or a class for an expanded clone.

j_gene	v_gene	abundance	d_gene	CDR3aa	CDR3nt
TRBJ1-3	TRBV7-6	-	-	CASSSSTGLSGNTIYF	TGTGCCAGCAGCTCTTCTACAGGGCTCTCTGGAAACACCATATATTTT
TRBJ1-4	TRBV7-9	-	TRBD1	CASSLDRVKLFF	TGTGCCAGCAGCTTGGACAGGGTAAAACTGTTTTTT
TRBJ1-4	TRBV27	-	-	CASSFSGTGNEKLFF	TGTGCCAGCAGCTTTTCCGGGACGGGAAATGAAAAACTGTTTTTT
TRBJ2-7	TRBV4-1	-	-	CASSLAPPTGSYEQYF	TGCGCCAGCAGCTTAGCCCCCCCCACAGGCTCCTACGAGCAGTACTTC
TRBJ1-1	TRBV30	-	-	CASQGLRRTEAFF	TGTGCCTCGCAAGGGCTCCGACGCACTGAAGCTTTCTTT
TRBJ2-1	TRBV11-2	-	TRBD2	CASSFRLAGGEFHNEQFF	TGTGCCAGCAGCTTTAGACTAGCGGGAGGGGAATTCCACAATGAGCAGTTCTTC
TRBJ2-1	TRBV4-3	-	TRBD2	CASSPKEAGGPYNEQFF	TGCGCCAGCAGCCCTAAGGAAGCGGGGGGGCCCTACAATGAGCAGTTCTTC
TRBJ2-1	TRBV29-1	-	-	CSVEDPGFSSYNEQFF	TGCAGCGTTGAAGATCCAGGGTTTAGCTCCTACAATGAGCAGTTCTTC
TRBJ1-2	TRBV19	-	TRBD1	CASRVQDRDYGYTF	TGTGCCAGTAGGGTTCAAGACAGGGACTATGGCTACACCTTC
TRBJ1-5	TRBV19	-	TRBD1	CASSIRTGGEGPQHF	TGTGCCAGTAGTATTCGGACAGGGGGCGAGGGGCCCCAGCATTTT
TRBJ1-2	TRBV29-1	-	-	CSVVAGGWGYTF	TGCAGCGTTGTGGCGGGGGGCTGGGGCTACACCTTC
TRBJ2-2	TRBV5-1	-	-	CASSPSAGELFF	TGCGCCAGCAGCCCTAGCGCCGGGGAGCTGTTTTTT
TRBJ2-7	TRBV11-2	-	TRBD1	CASSLALTGPEQYF	TGTGCCAGCAGCTTAGCCCTGACAGGGCCCGAGCAGTACTTC
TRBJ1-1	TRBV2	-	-	CASSAGRANTEAFF	TGTGCCAGCAGTGCCGGACGGGCGAACACTGAAGCTTTCTTT
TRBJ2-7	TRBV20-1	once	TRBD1	CSAPKGAEEYF	TGCAGTGCTCCGAAGGGGGCCGAGGAGTACTTC
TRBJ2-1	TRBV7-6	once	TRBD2	CASSLSLAGNTHEQFF	TGTGCCAGCAGCTTATCCCTAGCGGGGAATACCCATGAGCAGTTCTTC
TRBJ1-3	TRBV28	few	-	CASSLFFLGGNTIYF	TGTGCCAGCAGTTTGTTCTTCTTGGGTGGAAACACCATATATTTT
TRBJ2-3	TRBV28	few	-	CASSLQGTDTQYF	TGTGCCAGCAGTTTACAGGGGACGGATACGCAGTATTTT
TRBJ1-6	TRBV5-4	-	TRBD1	CASSLTGASISPLHF	TGTGCCAGCAGCCTGACAGGGGCCTCAATTTCACCCCTCCACTTT
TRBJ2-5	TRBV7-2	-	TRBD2	CASSSRTSGQETQYF	TGTGCCAGCAGCTCGCGGACTAGCGGACAAGAGACCCAGTACTTC
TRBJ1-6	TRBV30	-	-	CAWSARAGYSPLHF	TGTGCCTGGAGTGCCCGGGCCGGCTATTCACCCCTCCACTTT
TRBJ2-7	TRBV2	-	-	CASTFNPDSGEQYF	TGTGCCAGCACTTTCAACCCCGACTCAGGGGAGCAGTACTTC
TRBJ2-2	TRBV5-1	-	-	CASSLPGALNTGELFF	TGCGCCAGCAGCTTGCCGGGGGCGCTTAACACCGGGGAGCTGTTTTTT
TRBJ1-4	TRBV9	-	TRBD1	CASSARDREGEKLFF	TGTGCCAGCAGCGCCCGGGACAGGGAAGGTGAAAAACTGTTTTTT
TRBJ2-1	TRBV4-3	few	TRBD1	CASSPSWQGAGEQFF	TGCGCCAGCAGCCCCAGTTGGCAGGGGGCCGGTGAGCAGTTCTTC
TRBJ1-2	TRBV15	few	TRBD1	CATSRDHGQGDYGYTF	TGTGCCACCAGCAGAGATCATGGACAGGGAGACTATGGCTACACCTTC
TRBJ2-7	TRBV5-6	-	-	CASSLEKAELRYEQYF	TGTGCCAGCAGCTTGGAGAAGGCGGAGTTACGCTACGAGCAGTACTTC
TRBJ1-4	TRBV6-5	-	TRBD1	CASSSQGAGSEKLFF	TGTGCCAGCAGTTCCCAGGGGGCGGGGAGTGAAAAACTGTTTTTT
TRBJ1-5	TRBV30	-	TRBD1	CAWSGQGNQPQHF	TGTGCCTGGAGCGGACAGGGCAATCAGCCCCAGCATTTT
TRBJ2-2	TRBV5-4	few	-	CASSLTGYTGELFF	TGTGCCAGCAGCTTGACAGGGTACACCGGGGAGCTGTTTTTT
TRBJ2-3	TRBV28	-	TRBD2	CASAWEREGTQYF	TGTGCCAGCGCATGGGAGAGGGAGGGAACGCAGTATTTT
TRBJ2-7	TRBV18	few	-	CASSPGGLDYEQYF	TGTGCCAGCTCACCGGGGGGATTGGACTACGAGCAGTACTTC
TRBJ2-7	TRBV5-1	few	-	CASSETGPYEQYF	TGCGCCAGCAGCGAAACAGGTCCCTACGAGCAGTACTTC
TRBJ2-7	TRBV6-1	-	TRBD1	CASRRGTDAIEQYF	TGTGCCAGCAGGAGGGGGACAGACGCTATCGAGCAGTACTTC
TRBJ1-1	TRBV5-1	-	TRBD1	CASSSASGTGGPNTEAFF	TGCGCCAGCAGCTCCGCGTCCGGGACAGGGGGGCCGAACACTGAAGCTTTCTTT
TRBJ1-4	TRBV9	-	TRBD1	CASSSETGNHEKLFF	TGTGCCAGCAGCTCTGAGACAGGGAATCATGAAAAACTGTTTTTT
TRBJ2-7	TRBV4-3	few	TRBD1	CASSPGTGGVYEQYF	TGCGCCAGCAGCCCCGGGACAGGGGGCGTCTACGAGCAGTACTTC
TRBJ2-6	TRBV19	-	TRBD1	CASSTPSWGQGISGANVLTF	TGTGCCAGTAGTACACCCTCCTGGGGACAGGGGATCTCTGGGGCCAACGTCCTGACTTTC
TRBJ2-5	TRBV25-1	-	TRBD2	CASRLAGGGETQYF	TGTGCCAGCAGACTAGCGGGAGGAGGAGAGACCCAGTACTTC
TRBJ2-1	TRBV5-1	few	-	CASSSRTRVGSYNEQFF	TGCGCCAGCAGCTCGAGAACGAGAGTAGGGTCCTACAATGAGCAGTTCTTC
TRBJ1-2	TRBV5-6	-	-	CASSLGFGNYGYTF	TGTGCCAGCAGCTTGGGTTTCGGGAACTATGGCTACACCTTC
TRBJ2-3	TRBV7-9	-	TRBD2	CASSLGPGGTDTQYF	TGTGCCAGCAGCTTAGGCCCGGGAGGGACAGATACGCAGTATTTT
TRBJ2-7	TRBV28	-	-	CASSLLCESYEQYF	TGTGCCAGCAGTTTATTATGTGAGTCCTACGAGCAGTACTTC
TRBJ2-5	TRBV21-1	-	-	CASSGSSGGASETQYF	TGTGCCAGCAGCGGTAGTAGCGGGGGGGCCTCAGAGACCCAGTACTTC
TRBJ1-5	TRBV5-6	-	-	CASSPRGFNQPQHF	TGTGCCAGCAGCCCCCGCGGATTCAATCAGCCCCAGCATTTT
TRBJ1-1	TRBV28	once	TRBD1	CASSPGQVNTEAFF	TGTGCCAGCAGTCCGGGACAGGTGAACACTGAAGCTTTCTTT
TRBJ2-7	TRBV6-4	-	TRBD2	CASSAASGYEQYF	TGTGCCAGCAGTGCGGCTAGCGGCTACGAGCAGTACTTC
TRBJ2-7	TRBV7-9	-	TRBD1	CASSPTPGQGSYEQYF	TGTGCCAGCAGCCCAACCCCGGGACAGGGGAGCTACGAGCAGTACTTC
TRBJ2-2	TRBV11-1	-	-	CASSLGHNTGELFF	TGTGCCAGCAGCTTAGGGCACAACACCGGGGAGCTGTTTTTT
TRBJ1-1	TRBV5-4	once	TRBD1	CASSSGQGEGNTEAFF	TGTGCCAGCAGCTCCGGACAGGGAGAGGGAAACACTGAAGCTTTCTTT
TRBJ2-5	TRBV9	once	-	CASSPQASDQETQYF	TGTGCCAGCAGCCCCCAGGCTAGCGACCAAGAGACCCAGTACTTC
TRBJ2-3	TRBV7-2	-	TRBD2	CASSLEASGGAVDTQYF	TGTGCCAGCAGCTTAGAGGCTAGCGGGGGGGCCGTAGATACGCAGTATTTT